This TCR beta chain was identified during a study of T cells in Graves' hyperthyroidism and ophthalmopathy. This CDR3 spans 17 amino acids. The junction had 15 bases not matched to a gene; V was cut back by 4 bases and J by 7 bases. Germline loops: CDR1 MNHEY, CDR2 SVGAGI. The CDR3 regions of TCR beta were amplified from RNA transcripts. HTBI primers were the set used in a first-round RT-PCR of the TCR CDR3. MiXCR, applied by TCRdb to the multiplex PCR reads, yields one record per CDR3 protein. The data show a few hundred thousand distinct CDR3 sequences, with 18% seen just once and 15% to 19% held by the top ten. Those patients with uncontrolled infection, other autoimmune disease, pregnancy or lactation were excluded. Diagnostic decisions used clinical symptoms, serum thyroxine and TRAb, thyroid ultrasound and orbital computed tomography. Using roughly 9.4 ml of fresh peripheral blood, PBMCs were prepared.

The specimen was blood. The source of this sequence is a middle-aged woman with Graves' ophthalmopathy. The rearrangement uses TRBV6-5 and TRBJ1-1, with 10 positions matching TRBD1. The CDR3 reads CASSSRPWDRGGGEAFF. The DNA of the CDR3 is TGTGCCAGCAGTTCCCGCCCCTGGGACAGGGGAGGGGGTGAAGCTTTCTTT.